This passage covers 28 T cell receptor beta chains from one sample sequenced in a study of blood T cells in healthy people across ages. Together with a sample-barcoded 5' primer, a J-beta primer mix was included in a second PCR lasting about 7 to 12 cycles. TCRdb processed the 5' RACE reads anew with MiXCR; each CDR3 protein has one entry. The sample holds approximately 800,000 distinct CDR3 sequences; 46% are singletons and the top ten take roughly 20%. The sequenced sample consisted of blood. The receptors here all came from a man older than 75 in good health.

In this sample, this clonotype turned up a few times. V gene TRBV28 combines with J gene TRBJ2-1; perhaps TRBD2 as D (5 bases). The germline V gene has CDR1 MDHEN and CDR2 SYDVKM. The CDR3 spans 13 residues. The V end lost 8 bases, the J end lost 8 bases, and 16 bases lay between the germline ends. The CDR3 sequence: CASGLSGRHEQFF. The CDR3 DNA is TGTGCCAGCGGCCTTTCTGGGAGACATGAGCAGTTCTTC.

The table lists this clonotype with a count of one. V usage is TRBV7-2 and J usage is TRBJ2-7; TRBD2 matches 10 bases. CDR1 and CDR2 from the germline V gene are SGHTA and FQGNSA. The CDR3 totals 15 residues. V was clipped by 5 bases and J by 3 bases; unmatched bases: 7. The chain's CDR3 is CASSPGLAANYEQYF. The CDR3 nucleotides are TGTGCCAGCAGCCCAGGACTAGCGGCCAACTACGAGCAGTACTTC. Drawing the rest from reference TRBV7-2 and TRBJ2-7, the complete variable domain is GAGVSQSPSNKVTEKGKDVELRCDPISGHTALYWYRQSLGQGLEFLIYFQGNSAPDKSGLPSDRFSAERTGGSVSTLTIQRTQQEDSAVYLCASSPGLAANYEQYFGPGTRLTVT.

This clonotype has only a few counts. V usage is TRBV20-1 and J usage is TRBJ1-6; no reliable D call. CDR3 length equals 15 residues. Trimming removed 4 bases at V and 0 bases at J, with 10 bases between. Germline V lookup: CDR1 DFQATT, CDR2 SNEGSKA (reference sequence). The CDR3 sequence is CSAILDSSYNSPLHF. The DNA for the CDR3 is TGCAGTGCTATCCTCGATAGCTCCTATAATTCACCCCTCCACTTT.

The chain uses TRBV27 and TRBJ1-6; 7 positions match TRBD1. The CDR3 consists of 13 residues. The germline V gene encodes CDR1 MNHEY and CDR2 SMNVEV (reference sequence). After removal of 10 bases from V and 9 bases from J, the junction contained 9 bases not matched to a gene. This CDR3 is CATGEGAGSPLHF. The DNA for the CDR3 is TGTGCCACGGGAGAGGGGGCTGGTTCACCCCTCCACTTT.

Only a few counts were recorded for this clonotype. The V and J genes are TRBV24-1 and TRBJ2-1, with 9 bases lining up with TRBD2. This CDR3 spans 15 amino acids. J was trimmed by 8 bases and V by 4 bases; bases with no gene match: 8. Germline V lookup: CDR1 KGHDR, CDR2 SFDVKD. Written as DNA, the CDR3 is TGTGCCACCAGTGAGTCGGGTAGCGGGAGAGATGAGCAGTTCTTC. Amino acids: CATSESGSGRDEQFF.

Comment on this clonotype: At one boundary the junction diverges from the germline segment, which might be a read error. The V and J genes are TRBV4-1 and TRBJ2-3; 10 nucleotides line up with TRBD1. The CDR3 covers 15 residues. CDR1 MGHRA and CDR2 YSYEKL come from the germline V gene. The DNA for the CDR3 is TGCGCCAGCAGCCTACGGGACAGGGGCACGGATACGCAGTATTTT. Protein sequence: CASSLRDRGTDTQYF.

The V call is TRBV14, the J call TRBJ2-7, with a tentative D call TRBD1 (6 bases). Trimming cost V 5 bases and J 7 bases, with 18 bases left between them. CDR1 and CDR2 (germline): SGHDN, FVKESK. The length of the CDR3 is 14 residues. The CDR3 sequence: CASSTDLQGREQYF. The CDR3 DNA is TGTGCCAGCAGCACCGATTTACAGGGTCGTGAGCAGTACTTC.

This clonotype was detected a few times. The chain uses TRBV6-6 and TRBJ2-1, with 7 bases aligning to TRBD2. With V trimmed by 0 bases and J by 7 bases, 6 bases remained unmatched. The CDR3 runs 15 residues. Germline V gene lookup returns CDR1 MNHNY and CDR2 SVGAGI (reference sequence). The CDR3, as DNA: TGTGCCAGCAGTTACTCGGGGGAGGGCCTAAATGAGCAGTTCTTC. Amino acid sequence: CASSYSGEGLNEQFF.

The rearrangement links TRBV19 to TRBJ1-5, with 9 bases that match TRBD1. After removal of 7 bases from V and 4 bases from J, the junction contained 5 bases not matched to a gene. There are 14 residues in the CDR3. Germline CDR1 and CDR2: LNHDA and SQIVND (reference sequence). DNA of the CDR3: TGTGCCAGTATTTCGGGACAGGGAAATCAGCCCCAGCATTTT. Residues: CASISGQGNQPQHF.

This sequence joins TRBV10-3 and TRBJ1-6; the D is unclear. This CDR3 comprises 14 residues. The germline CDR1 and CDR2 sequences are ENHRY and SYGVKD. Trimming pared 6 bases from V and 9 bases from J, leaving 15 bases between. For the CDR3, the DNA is TGTGCCATCAGGGGGAACACGGAGGTTTCACCCCTCCACTTT. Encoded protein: CAIRGNTEVSPLHF.

The CDR3 loop reads CASSQVVAVIYEQYF. Written as DNA, the CDR3 is TGCGCCAGCAGCCAAGTTGTAGCTGTAATCTACGAGCAGTACTTC. The chain couples TRBV4-1 to TRBJ2-7, with D uncertain. The CDR3 has 15 residues. CDR1 and CDR2 from the germline V gene are MGHRA and YSYEKL. V shed 1 base and J shed 3 bases, with 13 bases lying between them.

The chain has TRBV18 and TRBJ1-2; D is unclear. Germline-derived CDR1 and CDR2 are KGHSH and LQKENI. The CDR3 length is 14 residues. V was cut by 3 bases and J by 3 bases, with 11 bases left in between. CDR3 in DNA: TGTGCCAGCTCACCCGATAAGGATCACTATGGCTACACCTTC. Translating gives CASSPDKDHYGYTF. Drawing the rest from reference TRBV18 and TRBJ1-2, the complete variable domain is NAGVMQNPRHLVRRRGQEARLRCSPMKGHSHVYWYRQLPEEGLKFMVYLQKENIIDESGMPKERFSAEFPKEGPSILRIQQVVRGDSAAYFCASSPDKDHYGYTFGSGTRLTVV.

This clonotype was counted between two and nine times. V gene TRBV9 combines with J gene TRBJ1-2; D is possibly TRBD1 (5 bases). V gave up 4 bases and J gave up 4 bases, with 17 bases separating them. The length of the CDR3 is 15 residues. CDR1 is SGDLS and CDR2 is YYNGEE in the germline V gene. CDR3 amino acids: CASSPGGELFYGYTF. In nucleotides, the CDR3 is TGTGCCAGCAGCCCCGGGGGGGAGTTATTCTATGGCTACACCTTC.

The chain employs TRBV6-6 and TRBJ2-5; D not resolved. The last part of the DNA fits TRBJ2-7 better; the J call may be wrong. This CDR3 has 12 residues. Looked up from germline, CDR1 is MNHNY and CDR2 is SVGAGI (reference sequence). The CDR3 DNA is TGTGCCAGCAGGTACAACAACTACGAGCAGTACTTC. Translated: CASRYNNYEQYF.

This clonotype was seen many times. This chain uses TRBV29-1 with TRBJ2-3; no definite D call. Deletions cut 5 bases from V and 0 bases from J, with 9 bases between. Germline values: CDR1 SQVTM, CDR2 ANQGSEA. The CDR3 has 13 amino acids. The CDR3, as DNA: TGCAGCGTTATAGGCGGCAGCACAGATACGCAGTATTTT. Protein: CSVIGGSTDTQYF.

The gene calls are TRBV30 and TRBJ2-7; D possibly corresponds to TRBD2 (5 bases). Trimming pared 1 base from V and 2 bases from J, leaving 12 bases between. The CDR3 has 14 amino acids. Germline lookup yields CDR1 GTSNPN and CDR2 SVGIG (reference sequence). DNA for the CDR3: TGTGCCTGGAGTGGCGGGCGCGGTGCCTACGAGCAGTACTTC. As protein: CAWSGGRGAYEQYF.

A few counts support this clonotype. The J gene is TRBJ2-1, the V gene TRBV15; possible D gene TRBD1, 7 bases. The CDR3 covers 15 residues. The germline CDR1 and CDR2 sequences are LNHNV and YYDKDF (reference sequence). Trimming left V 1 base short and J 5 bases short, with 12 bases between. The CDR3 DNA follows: TGTGCCACCAGCAGAGTTCCCAGGGGGGACAATGAGCAGTTCTTC. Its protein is CATSRVPRGDNEQFF.

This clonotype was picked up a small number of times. CDR3 residues: CASSLGDANEQFF. The CDR3 region has the DNA TGTGCCAGCAGCTTAGGGGACGCGAATGAGCAGTTCTTC. The rearrangement uses TRBV7-9 and TRBJ2-1; D is perhaps TRBD1 or TRBD2 (5 bases each). This CDR3 spans 13 amino acids. V was trimmed by 1 base and J by 7 bases, leaving 8 bases between them. Germline CDR1 reads SEHNR; CDR2 reads FQNEAQ (reference sequence).

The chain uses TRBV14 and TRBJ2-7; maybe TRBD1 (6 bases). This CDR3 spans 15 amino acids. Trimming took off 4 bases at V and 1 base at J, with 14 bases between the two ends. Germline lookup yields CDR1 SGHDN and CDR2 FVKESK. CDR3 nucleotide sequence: TGTGCCAGCAGCCGACCGGGACACACATCCTACGAGCAGTACTTC. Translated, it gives CASSRPGHTSYEQYF.

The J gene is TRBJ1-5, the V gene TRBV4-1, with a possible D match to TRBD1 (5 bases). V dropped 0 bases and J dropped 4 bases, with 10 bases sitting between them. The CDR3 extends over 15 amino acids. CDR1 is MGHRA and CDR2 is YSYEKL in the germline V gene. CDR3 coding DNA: TGCGCCAGCAGCCAAGAGGGTGGGGGAAATCAGCCCCAGCATTTT. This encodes CASSQEGGGNQPQHF.

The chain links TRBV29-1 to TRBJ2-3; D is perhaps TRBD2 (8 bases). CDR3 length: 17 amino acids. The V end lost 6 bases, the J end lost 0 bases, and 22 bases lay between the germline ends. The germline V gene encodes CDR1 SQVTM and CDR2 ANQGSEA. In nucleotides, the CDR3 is TGCAGCGTAACAGGGGAGTTTACTAGCGGTAGCACAGATACGCAGTATTTT. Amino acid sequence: CSVTGEFTSGSTDTQYF.

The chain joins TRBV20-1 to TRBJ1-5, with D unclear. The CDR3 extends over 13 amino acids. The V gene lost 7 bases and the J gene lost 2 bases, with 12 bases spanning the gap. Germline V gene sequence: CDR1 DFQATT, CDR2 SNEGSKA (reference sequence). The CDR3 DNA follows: TGCAGTGTCACAACGACGGGCAATCAGCCCCAGCATTTT. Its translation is CSVTTTGNQPQHF.

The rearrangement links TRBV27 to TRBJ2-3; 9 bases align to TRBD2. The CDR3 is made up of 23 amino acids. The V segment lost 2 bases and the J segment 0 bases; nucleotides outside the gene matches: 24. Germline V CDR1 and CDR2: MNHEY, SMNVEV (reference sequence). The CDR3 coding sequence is TGTGCCAGCAGTTTAAGGCCTAGCGGGGCGCTAGAACGGGGAGAGTCTAGCACAGATACGCAGTATTTT. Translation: CASSLRPSGALERGESSTDTQYF.

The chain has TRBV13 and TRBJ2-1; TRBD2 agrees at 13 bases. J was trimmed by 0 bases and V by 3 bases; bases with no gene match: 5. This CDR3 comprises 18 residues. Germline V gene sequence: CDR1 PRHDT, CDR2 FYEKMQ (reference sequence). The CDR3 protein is CASSFPGLAGISYNEQFF. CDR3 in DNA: TGTGCCAGCAGCTTTCCGGGACTAGCGGGGATCTCCTACAATGAGCAGTTCTTC.

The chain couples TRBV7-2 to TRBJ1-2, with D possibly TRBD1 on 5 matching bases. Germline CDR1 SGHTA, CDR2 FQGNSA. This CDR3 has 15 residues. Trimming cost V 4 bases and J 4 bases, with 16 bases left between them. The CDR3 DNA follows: TGTGCCAGCAGCTCTCTGGGGGGGAACAGCTATGGCTACACCTTC. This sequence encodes CASSSLGGNSYGYTF.

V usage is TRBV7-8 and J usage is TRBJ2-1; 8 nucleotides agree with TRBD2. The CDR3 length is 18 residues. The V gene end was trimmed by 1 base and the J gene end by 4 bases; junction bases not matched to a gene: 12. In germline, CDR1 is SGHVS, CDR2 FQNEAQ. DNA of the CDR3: TGTGCCAGCAGCTTAGTTTATGTCGGGGGGGCCCCTTACAATGAGCAGTTCTTC. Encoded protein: CASSLVYVGGAPYNEQFF.

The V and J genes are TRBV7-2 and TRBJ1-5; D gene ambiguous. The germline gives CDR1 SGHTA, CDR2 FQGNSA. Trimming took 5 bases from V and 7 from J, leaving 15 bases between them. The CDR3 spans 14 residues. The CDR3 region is CASSVKAGDQPQHF. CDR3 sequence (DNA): TGTGCCAGCAGCGTTAAGGCAGGCGACCAGCCCCAGCATTTT. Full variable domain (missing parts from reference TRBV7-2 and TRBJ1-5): GAGVSQSPSNKVTEKGKDVELRCDPISGHTALYWYRQSLGQGLEFLIYFQGNSAPDKSGLPSDRFSAERTGGSVSTLTIQRTQQEDSAVYLCASSVKAGDQPQHFGDGTRLSIL.

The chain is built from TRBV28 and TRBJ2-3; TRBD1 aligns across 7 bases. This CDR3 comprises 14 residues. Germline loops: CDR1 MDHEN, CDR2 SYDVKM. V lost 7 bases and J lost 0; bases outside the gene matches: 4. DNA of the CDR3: TGTGCCAGCAAGGGACAGCCCAGCACAGATACGCAGTATTTT. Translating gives CASKGQPSTDTQYF.